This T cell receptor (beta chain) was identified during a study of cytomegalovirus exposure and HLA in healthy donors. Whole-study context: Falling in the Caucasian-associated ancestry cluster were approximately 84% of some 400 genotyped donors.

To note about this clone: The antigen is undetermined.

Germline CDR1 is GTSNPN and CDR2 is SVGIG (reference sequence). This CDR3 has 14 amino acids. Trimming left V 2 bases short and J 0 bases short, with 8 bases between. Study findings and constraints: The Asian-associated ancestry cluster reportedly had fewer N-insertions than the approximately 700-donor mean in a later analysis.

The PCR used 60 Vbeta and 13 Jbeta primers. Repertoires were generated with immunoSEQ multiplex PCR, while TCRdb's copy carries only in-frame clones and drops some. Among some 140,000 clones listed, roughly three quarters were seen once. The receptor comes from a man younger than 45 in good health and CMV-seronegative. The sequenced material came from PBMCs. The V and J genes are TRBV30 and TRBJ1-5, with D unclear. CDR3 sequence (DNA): TGTGCCTGGAGTCGCGGTCTTAGCAATCAGCCCCAGCATTTT. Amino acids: CAWSRGLSNQPQHF.